This T cell receptor (beta chain) was sequenced for a study of radiotherapy plus CTLA-4 blockade in lung cancer. Libraries were prepared by immunoSEQ multiplex PCR; TCRdb keeps only in-frame clonotypes and omits some of them. This table holds 50,000 to 60,000 clones, roughly four fifths found once. This clone is judged medium-sized. Its antigen is currently unknown. Study-level findings and limits: In blood, tumor-derived TCR clones expanded after radiotherapy plus ipilimumab.

This receptor was identified in a human donor with non-small cell lung cancer whose response to radiotherapy plus ipilimumab could not be evaluated. The source material was peripheral blood, sampled from a patient treated with radiotherapy plus ipilimumab.

The CDR3 nucleotides read TGTGCCAGCGGGGGGGTAAACACTGAAGCTTTCTTT. Encoded protein: CASGGVNTEAFF. The chain has TRBV6-4 and TRBJ1-1; D possibly corresponds to TRBD1 (5 bases). Germline V gives CDR1 MRHNA, CDR2 SNTAGT. The CDR3 sequence is 12 residues long. With 8 bases removed from V and 2 bases from J, the gap between germline ends came to 9 bases.